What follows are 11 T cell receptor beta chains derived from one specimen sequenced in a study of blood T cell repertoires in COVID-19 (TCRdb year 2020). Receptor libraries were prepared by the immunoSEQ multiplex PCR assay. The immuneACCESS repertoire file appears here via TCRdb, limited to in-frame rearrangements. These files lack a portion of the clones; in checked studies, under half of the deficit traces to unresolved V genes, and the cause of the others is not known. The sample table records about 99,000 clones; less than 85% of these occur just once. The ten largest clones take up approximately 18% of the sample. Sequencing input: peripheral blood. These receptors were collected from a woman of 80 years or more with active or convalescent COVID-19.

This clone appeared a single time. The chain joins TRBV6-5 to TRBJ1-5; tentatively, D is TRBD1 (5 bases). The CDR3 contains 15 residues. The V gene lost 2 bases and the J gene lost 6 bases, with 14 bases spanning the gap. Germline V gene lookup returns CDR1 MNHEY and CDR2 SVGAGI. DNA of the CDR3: TGTGCCAGCAGTTACGGGGGGTCCTCCGGTCAGCCCCAGCATTTT. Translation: CASSYGGSSGQPQHF.

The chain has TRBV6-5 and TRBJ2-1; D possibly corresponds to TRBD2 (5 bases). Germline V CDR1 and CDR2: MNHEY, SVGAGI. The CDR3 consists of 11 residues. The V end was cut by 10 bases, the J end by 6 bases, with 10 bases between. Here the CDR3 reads CATLSVNEQFF. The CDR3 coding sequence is TGTGCCACCCTTAGCGTCAATGAGCAGTTCTTC.

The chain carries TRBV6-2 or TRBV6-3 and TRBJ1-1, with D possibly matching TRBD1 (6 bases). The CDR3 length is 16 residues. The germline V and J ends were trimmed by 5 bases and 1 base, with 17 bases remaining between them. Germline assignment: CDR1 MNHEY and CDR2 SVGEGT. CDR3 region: CASSPHQGFWNTEAFF. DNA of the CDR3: TGTGCCAGCAGTCCGCATCAGGGGTTTTGGAACACTGAAGCTTTCTTT.

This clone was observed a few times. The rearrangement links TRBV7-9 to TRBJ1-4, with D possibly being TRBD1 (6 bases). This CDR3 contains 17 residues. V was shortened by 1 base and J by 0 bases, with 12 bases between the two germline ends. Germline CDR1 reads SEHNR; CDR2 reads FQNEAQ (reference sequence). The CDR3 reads CASSLDGTTSTNEKLFF. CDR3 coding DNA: TGTGCCAGCAGCTTAGACGGGACAACTTCAACTAATGAAAAACTGTTTTTT. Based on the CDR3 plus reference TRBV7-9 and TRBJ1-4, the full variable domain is DTGVSQNPRHKITKRGQNVTFRCDPISEHNRLYWYRQTLGQGPEFLTYFQNEAQLEKSRLLSDRFSAERPKGSFSTLEIQRTEQGDSAMYLCASSLDGTTSTNEKLFFGSGTQLSVL.

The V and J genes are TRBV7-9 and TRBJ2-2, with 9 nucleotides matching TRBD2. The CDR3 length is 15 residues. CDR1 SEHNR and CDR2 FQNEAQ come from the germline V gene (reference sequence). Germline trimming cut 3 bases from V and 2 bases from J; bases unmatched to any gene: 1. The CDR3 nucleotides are TGTGCCAGCAGCTTGACTAGCGGAAACACCGGGGAGCTGTTTTTT. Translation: CASSLTSGNTGELFF.

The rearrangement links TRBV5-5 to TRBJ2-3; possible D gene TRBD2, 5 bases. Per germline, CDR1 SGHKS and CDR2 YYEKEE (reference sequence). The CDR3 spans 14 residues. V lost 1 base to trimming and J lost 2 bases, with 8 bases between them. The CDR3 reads CASSLLGNTDTQYF. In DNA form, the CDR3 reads TGTGCCAGCAGCTTGCTCGGGAACACAGATACGCAGTATTTT.

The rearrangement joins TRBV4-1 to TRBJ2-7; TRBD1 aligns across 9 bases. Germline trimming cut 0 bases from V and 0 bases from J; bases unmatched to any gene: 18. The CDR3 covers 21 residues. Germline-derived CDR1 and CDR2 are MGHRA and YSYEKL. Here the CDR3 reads CASSQDRPPLTGTGSSYEQYF. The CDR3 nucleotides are TGCGCCAGCAGCCAAGATCGCCCCCCTCTCACCGGGACAGGGAGCTCCTACGAGCAGTACTTC.

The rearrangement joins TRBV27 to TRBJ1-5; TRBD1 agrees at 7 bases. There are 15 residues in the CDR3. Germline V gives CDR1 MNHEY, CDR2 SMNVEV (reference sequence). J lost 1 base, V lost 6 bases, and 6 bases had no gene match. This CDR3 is CASSWSGQSNQPQHF. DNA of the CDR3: TGTGCCAGCAGCTGGTCGGGACAGAGCAATCAGCCCCAGCATTTT.

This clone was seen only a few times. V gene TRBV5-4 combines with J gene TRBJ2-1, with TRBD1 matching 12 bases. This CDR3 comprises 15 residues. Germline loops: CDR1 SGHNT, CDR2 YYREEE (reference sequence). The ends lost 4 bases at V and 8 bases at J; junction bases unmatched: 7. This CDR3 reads CASSARDRGQYEQFF. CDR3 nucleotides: TGTGCCAGCAGCGCCCGGGACAGGGGGCAATATGAGCAGTTCTTC.

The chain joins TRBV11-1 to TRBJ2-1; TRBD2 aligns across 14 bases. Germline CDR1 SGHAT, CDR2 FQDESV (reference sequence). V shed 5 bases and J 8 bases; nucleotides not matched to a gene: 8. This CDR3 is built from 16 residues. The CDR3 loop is CASSVGTSGSGDEQFF. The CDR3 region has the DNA TGTGCCAGCAGCGTTGGGACTAGCGGGAGTGGGGATGAGCAGTTCTTC.

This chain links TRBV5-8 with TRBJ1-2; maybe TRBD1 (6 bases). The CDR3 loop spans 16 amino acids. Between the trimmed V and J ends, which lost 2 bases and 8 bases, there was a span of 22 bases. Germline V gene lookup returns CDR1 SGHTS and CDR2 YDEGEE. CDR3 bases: TGTGCCAGCAGCTTCCGGGACAAGGCCTCTTTAGGGGGCTACACCTTC. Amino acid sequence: CASSFRDKASLGGYTF.